Presented here are 23 T cell receptor beta chains from one specimen sequenced in a study of T cells after yellow fever vaccination. TCRdb re-analysed the 5' RACE reads in MiXCR, keeping a single row per CDR3 protein. The sample holds 25,000 to 30,000 distinct CDR3 sequences, 4.5% to 6% seen once. Here the sequenced sample was PBMCs, either bulk or a sorted T-cell subset (CD4+, CD8+, memory, or dextramer-sorted; not recorded which), taken 15 days after the yellow fever booster vaccination. These TCRs come from a young man who received the YFV17D yellow fever vaccine.

This clonotype occurred once. Possible read error: a much larger clone is one base away. The V and J genes are TRBV12-5 and TRBJ1-1; D is uncertain. Germline values: CDR1 LGHNT, CDR2 FRNRAP. The CDR3 is 13 amino acids. The CDR3 DNA is TGTGCTTGTGGTTTGGGCCTGAACACTGAAGCTTTCTTT. It translates to CACGLGLNTEAFF.

Ten or more counts support this clonotype. The chain links TRBV6-1 to TRBJ2-3; D remains ambiguous. The germline V gene encodes CDR1 MNHNS and CDR2 SASEGT. There are 12 residues in the CDR3. V was clipped by 0 bases and J by 4 bases, with 2 bases between them. The CDR3 loop reads CASSEAADTQYF. The CDR3 bases are TGTGCCAGCAGTGAAGCCGCAGATACGCAGTATTTT.

This clonotype showed up many times. V usage is TRBV25-1 and J usage is TRBJ1-5; 12 nucleotides match TRBD1. The CDR3 has 18 residues. Germline lookup yields CDR1 MGHDK and CDR2 SYGVNS. Losses at the gene ends were 3 bases for V and 2 bases for J; bases not matched to a gene: 8. CDR3 coding DNA: TGTGCCAGCAGTGATGGGACAGGGGGCATTAAAGGCAATCAGCCCCAGCATTTT. It yields the protein CASSDGTGGIKGNQPQHF.

The sample holds many counts of this clonotype. The gene calls are TRBV20-1 and TRBJ2-1; 8 nucleotides match TRBD2. The V gene's germline CDR1 is DFQATT and CDR2 SNEGSKA (reference sequence). The J segment lost 4 bases and the V segment lost 5 bases, leaving 7 bases of the junction unmatched. The CDR3 length is 14 residues. CDR3 coding DNA: TGCAGTGCTGTTACTAGCGGTATATACAATGAGCAGTTCTTC. Residues: CSAVTSGIYNEQFF.

This clonotype was picked up many times. The chain employs TRBV30 and TRBJ2-7, with D unclear. The CDR3 covers 13 residues. In germline, CDR1 is GTSNPN, CDR2 SVGIG (reference sequence). V was clipped by 0 bases and J by 4 bases, with 10 bases between them. CDR3 nucleotides: TGTGCCTGGAGTGTAGGCAGGCCGTACGAGCAGTACTTC. Translated: CAWSVGRPYEQYF.

This clonotype was recorded at least ten times. V is TRBV5-1 and J is TRBJ1-1, with 8 bases matching TRBD1. Losses at the gene ends were 3 bases for V and 6 bases for J; bases not matched to a gene: 13. There are 16 residues in the CDR3. The germline V gene has CDR1 SGHRS and CDR2 YFSETQ. The DNA of the CDR3 is TGCGCCAGCAGCTCGTCCGCTGGACAGGGTCGTGCTGAAGCTTTCTTT. Residues: CASSSSAGQGRAEAFF.

In this sample, this clonotype turned up many times. The chain is built from TRBV2 and TRBJ1-6, with a tentative D call TRBD1 (5 bases). V was shortened by 7 bases and J by 9 bases, with 13 bases between the two germline ends. CDR3 length: 13 residues. Germline V gene lookup returns CDR1 SNHLY and CDR2 FYNNEI. Here the CDR3 DNA reads TGTGCCAGCAAAGGCGGAAGGGGTTCACCCCTCCACTTT. It translates to CASKGGRGSPLHF.

This clonotype appeared many times. The chain recombines TRBV20-1 with TRBJ2-1; 7 nucleotides line up with TRBD1. Losses at the gene ends were 6 bases for V and 4 bases for J; bases not matched to a gene: 12. The CDR3 length is 15 residues. Germline lookup yields CDR1 DFQATT and CDR2 SNEGSKA (reference sequence). CDR3: CSAPPLEGAYNEQFF. The CDR3 nucleotides read TGCAGTGCACCACCCCTAGAGGGGGCTTACAATGAGCAGTTCTTC.

This clonotype was picked up many times. CDR3 residues: CASSERRRSVHNEQFF. The CDR3 nucleotides are TGTGCCAGCAGTGAACGACGGAGAAGTGTACACAATGAGCAGTTCTTC. The rearrangement links TRBV2 to TRBJ2-1; D gene uncertain. This CDR3 is built from 16 residues. The germline CDR1 and CDR2 sequences are SNHLY and FYNNEI. V lost 2 bases to trimming and J lost 5 bases, with 16 bases between them.

Many counts were recorded for this clonotype. The rearrangement joins TRBV29-1 to TRBJ2-5; tentatively, D is TRBD2 (6 bases). The germline V and J ends were trimmed by 4 bases and 2 bases, with 8 bases remaining between them. CDR3 length: 12 amino acids. Per germline, CDR1 SQVTM and CDR2 ANQGSEA. CDR3 region: CSVVGLQETQYF. The CDR3 DNA reads TGCAGCGTTGTGGGACTGCAAGAGACCCAGTACTTC.

At least ten counts were recorded for this clonotype. The J gene is TRBJ2-2, the V gene TRBV10-3; 7 positions match TRBD1. The CDR3 totals 15 residues. Germline assignment: CDR1 ENHRY and CDR2 SYGVKD. With V trimmed by 10 bases and J by 1 base, 9 bases remained unmatched. As DNA, the CDR3 is TGTGCCACTTCTCCGGGACAGATGAACACCGGGGAGCTGTTTTTT. Amino acid sequence: CATSPGQMNTGELFF.

This clonotype was detected ten times or more. This sequence joins TRBV15 and TRBJ2-7; 8 nucleotides align to TRBD1. The CDR3 has 14 residues. V dropped 9 bases and J dropped 4; count of bases not matched to a gene: 11. Germline-derived CDR1 and CDR2 are LNHNV and YYDKDF (reference sequence). The CDR3 sequence is CATATGAGRYEQYF. CDR3 bases: TGTGCCACAGCGACAGGGGCAGGTCGATACGAGCAGTACTTC.

This chain connects TRBV7-8 to TRBJ2-7; weak D call: TRBD1 (6 bases). The V gene lost 5 bases and the J gene lost 2 bases, with 16 bases spanning the gap. The length of the CDR3 is 15 residues. Germline values: CDR1 SGHVS, CDR2 FQNEAQ. CDR3 DNA: TGTGCCAGCAGCCCCTACCAGGACAGACCCTACGAGCAGTACTTC. Residues: CASSPYQDRPYEQYF. The full variable domain, its missing parts supplied by reference TRBV7-8 and TRBJ2-7, is GAGVSQSPRYKVAKRGQDVALRCDPISGHVSLFWYQQALGQGPEFLTYFQNEAQLDKSGLPSDRFFAERPEGSVSTLKIQRTQQEDSAVYLCASSPYQDRPYEQYFGPGTRLTVT.

In its sample, this clonotype was seen many times. The chain employs TRBV12-3 or TRBV12-4 and TRBJ2-3, with TRBD2 identical over 9 bases. The ends lost 6 bases at V and 8 bases at J; junction bases unmatched: 15. The CDR3 loop spans 16 amino acids. The CDR3 here is CASSAGIGLAGRTQYF. CDR3 DNA: TGTGCCAGCAGCGCCGGTATAGGGCTAGCGGGACGTACGCAGTATTTT.

This clonotype was counted at least ten times. This rearrangement joins TRBV10-1 to TRBJ2-1; 10 bases are shared with TRBD2. The germline gives CDR1 WNHNN, CDR2 SYGVQD (reference sequence). The CDR3 loop spans 15 amino acids. V gave up 4 bases and J gave up 9 bases; unmatched junction bases: 9. CDR3 residues: CASSAVPSGSGEQFF. CDR3 nucleotide sequence: TGCGCCAGCAGTGCTGTTCCTAGCGGGAGTGGTGAGCAGTTCTTC.

This clonotype was observed many times. V gene TRBV7-6 combines with J gene TRBJ2-3, with 9 bases aligning to TRBD2. Germline assignment: CDR1 SGHVS and CDR2 FNYEAQ. Unmatched junction bases numbered 8, after V lost 4 bases and J lost 3 bases. CDR3 length: 16 amino acids. CDR3 nucleotides: TGTGCCAGCAGCTACATAGGTACTAGCGGGACAGATACGCAGTATTTT. Translated, it gives CASSYIGTSGTDTQYF.

Regarding this clonotype: It may be a read error: a sequence one base away is much more abundant. The rearrangement joins TRBV10-3 to TRBJ2-7; D may be TRBD1 (6 bases). CDR3 length: 12 residues. The germline gives CDR1 ENHRY, CDR2 SYGVKD. This chain's CDR3 is CAIRNRDREQDF. The CDR3 nucleotides are TGTGCCATCAGGAACAGGGATCGCGAGCAGGACTTC.

There are many counts of this clonotype. The chain uses TRBV2 and TRBJ1-1; D gene uncertain. There are 14 residues in the CDR3. CDR1 and CDR2 from the germline V gene are SNHLY and FYNNEI. Trimming removed 6 bases from V and 0 bases from J, with 11 bases in between. The DNA for the CDR3 is TGTGCCAGCAGACGAGACACAATGAACACTGAAGCTTTCTTT. Translating it yields CASRRDTMNTEAFF.

This clonotype was seen at least ten times. The gene calls are TRBV24-1 and TRBJ2-5; TRBD2 is a possible D gene (5 bases). This CDR3 contains 12 residues. V was shortened by 8 bases and J by 9 bases, with 15 bases between the two germline ends. CDR1 KGHDR and CDR2 SFDVKD come from the germline V gene. As DNA, the CDR3 is TGTGCCACCATCCACGGGAAAAGGTCCCAGTACTTC. It is translated as CATIHGKRSQYF.

The chain joins TRBV29-1 to TRBJ2-6, with D possibly being TRBD2 (7 bases). Trimming shortened V by 3 bases and J by 3 bases, and 12 bases separated the two germline ends. The CDR3 covers 15 residues. Germline V gene data show CDR1 as SQVTM and CDR2 as ANQGSEA. The CDR3 region has the DNA TGCAGCGTTGACGCGGGGGCGGGTGGGGCCAACGTCCTGACTTTC. This sequence encodes CSVDAGAGGANVLTF.

This clonotype came up many times. The chain employs TRBV12-3 or TRBV12-4 and TRBJ1-3; D is unresolved. V dropped 5 bases and J dropped 0 bases, with 11 bases sitting between them. The CDR3 length is 15 residues. The CDR3 reads CASSPDLLSGNTIYF. The CDR3 nucleotides are TGTGCCAGCAGTCCGGACTTACTCTCTGGAAACACCATATATTTT.

This clonotype was detected ten times or more. The genes are TRBV6-2 or TRBV6-3 and TRBJ2-5, with D unclear. This CDR3 spans 14 amino acids. Germline V CDR1 and CDR2: MNHEY, SVGEGT. Trimming left V 2 bases short and J 0 bases short, with 7 bases between. The CDR3 spells CASSYVGYQETQYF. As DNA, the CDR3 is TGTGCCAGCAGTTACGTGGGGTACCAAGAGACCCAGTACTTC.

This clonotype was seen repeatedly, ten times or more. The chain couples TRBV7-2 to TRBJ2-3; D is uncertain. The germline gives CDR1 SGHTA, CDR2 FQGNSA. The CDR3 has 12 amino acids. Trimming pared 6 bases from V and 5 bases from J, leaving 9 bases between. The CDR3, as DNA: TGTGCCAGCAGGCTTATTGAAGATACGCAGTATTTT. Its protein product is CASRLIEDTQYF.